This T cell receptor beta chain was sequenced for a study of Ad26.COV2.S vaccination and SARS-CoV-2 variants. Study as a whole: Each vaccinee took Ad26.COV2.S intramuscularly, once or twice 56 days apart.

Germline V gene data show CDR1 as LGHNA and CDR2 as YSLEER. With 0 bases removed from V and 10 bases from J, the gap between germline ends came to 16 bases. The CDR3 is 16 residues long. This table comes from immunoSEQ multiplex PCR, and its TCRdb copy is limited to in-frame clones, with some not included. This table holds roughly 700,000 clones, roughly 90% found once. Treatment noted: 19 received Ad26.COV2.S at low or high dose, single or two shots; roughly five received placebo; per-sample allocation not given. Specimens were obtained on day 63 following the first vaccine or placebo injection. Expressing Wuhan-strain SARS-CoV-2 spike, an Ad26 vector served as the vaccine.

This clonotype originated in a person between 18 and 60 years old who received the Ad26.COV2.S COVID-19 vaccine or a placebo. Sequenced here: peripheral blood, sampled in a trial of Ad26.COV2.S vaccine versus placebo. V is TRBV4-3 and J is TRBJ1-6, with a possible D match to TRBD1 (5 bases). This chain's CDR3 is CASSQEGGVLASPLHF. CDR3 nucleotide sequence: TGCGCCAGCAGCCAAGAGGGGGGGGTTCTGGCCTCACCCCTCCACTTT.